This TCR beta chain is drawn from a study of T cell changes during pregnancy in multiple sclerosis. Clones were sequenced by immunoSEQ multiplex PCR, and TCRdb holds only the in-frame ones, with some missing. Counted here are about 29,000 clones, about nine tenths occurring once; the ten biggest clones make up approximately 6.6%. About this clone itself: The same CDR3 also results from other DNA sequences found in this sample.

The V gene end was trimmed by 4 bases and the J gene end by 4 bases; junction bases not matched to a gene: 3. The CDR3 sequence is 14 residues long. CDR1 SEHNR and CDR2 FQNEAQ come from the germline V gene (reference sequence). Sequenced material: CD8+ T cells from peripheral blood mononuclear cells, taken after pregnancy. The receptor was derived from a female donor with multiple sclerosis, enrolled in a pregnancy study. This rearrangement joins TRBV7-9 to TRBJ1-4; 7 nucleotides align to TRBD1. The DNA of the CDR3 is TGTGCCAGCAGCTCGGGACAGCGTAATGAAAAACTGTTTTTT. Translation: CASSSGQRNEKLFF.